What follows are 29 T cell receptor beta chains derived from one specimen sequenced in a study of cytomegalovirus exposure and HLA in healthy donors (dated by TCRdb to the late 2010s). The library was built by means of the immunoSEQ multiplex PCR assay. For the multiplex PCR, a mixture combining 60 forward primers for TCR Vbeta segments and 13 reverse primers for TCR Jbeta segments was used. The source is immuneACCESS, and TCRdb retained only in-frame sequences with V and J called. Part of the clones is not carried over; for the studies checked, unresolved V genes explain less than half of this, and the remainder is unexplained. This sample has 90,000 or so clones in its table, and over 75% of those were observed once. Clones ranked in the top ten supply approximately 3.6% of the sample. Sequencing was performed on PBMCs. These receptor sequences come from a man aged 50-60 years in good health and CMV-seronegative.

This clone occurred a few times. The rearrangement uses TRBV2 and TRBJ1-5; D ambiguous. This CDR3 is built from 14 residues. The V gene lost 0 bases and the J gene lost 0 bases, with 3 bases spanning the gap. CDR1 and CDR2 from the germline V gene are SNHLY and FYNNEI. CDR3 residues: CASSEASSNQPQHF. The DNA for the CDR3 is TGTGCCAGCAGTGAAGCTAGTAGCAATCAGCCCCAGCATTTT.

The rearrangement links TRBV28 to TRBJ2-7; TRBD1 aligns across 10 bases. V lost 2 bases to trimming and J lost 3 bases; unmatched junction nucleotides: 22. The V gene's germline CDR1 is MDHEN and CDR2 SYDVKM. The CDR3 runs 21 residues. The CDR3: CASSLGAHRGRFRDRGYEQYF. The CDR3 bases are TGTGCCAGCAGTTTAGGGGCTCACAGGGGCCGCTTCCGGGACAGGGGCTACGAGCAGTACTTC. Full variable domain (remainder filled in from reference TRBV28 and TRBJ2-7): DVKVTQSSRYLVKRTGEKVFLECVQDMDHENMFWYRQDPGLGLRLIYFSYDVKMKEKGDIPEGYSVSREKKERFSLILESASTNQTSMYLCASSLGAHRGRFRDRGYEQYFGPGTRLTVT.

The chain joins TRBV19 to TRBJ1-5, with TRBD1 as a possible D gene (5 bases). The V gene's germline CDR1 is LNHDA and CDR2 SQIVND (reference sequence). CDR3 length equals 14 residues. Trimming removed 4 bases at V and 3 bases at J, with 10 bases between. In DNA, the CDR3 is TGTGCCAGTAGTACCGACAGACCCAATCAGCCCCAGCATTTT. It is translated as CASSTDRPNQPQHF.

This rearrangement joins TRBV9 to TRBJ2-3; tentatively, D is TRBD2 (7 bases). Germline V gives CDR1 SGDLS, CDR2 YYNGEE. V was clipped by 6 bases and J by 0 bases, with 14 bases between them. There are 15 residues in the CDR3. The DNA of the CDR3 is TGTGCCAGCACCCCTCGGGGGGCTAGCACAGATACGCAGTATTTT. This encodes CASTPRGASTDTQYF. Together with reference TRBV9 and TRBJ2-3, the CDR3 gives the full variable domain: DSGVTQTPKHLITATGQRVTLRCSPRSGDLSVYWYQQSLDQGLQFLIQYYNGEERAKGNILERFSAQQFPDLHSELNLSSLELGDSALYFCASTPRGASTDTQYFGPGTRLTVL.

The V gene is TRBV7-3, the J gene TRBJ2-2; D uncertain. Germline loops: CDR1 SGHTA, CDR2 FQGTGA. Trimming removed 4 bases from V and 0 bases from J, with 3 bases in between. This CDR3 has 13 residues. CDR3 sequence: CASSSSNTGELFF. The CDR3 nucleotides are TGTGCCAGCAGCTCCTCGAACACCGGGGAGCTGTTTTTT.

The CDR3 loop reads CASSDVVGVSEQYF. CDR3 bases: TGTGCCAGCAGTGACGTGGTAGGGGTTTCCGAGCAGTACTTC. This chain connects TRBV2 to TRBJ2-7; a possible D gene is TRBD1 (5 bases). CDR1 and CDR2 (germline): SNHLY, FYNNEI. Trimming left V 3 bases short and J 6 bases short, with 15 bases between. This CDR3 comprises 14 residues.

The CDR3 loop is CASSFTSGGTEAFF. CDR3 DNA: TGTGCCAGCAGTTTTACCAGTGGAGGGACTGAAGCTTTCTTT. V usage is TRBV27 and J usage is TRBJ1-1; D not certain. Germline V lookup: CDR1 MNHEY, CDR2 SMNVEV (reference sequence). The germline V and J ends were trimmed by 3 bases and 5 bases, with 13 bases remaining between them. The CDR3 consists of 14 residues.

This CDR3 reads CASSLLDEQYF. In DNA form, the CDR3 reads TGTGCCAGCAGCTTGCTTGACGAGCAGTACTTC. The chain employs TRBV5-8 and TRBJ2-7; D is unresolved. The length of the CDR3 is 11 residues. Germline-derived CDR1 and CDR2 are SGHTS and YDEGEE. V was pared by 1 base and J by 5 bases, with 4 bases between.

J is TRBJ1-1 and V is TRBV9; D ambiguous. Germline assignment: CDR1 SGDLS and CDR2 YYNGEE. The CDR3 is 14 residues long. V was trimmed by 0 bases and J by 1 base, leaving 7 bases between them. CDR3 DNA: TGTGCCAGCAGCGTAGCCCAGAAGAACACTGAAGCTTTCTTT. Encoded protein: CASSVAQKNTEAFF. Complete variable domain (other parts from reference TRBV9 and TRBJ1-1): DSGVTQTPKHLITATGQRVTLRCSPRSGDLSVYWYQQSLDQGLQFLIQYYNGEERAKGNILERFSAQQFPDLHSELNLSSLELGDSALYFCASSVAQKNTEAFFGQGTRLTVV.

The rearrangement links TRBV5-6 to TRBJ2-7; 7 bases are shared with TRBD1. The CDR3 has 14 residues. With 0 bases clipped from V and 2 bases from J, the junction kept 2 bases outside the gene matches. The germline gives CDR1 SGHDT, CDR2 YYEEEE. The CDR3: CASSLAQGAYEQYF. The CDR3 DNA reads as TGTGCCAGCAGCTTGGCCCAGGGGGCCTACGAGCAGTACTTC.

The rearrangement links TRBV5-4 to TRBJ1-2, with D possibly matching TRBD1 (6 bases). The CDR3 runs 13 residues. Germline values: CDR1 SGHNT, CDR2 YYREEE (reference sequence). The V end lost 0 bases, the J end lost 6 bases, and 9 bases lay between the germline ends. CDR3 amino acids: CASSLAGGDGYTF. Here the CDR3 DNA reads TGTGCCAGCAGCTTGGCGGGGGGCGATGGCTACACCTTC. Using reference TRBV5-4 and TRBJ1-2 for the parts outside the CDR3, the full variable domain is ETGVTQSPTHLIKTRGQQVTLRCSSQSGHNTVSWYQQALGQGPQFIFQYYREEENGRGNFPPRFSGLQFPNYSSELNVNALELDDSALYLCASSLAGGDGYTFGSGTRLTVV.

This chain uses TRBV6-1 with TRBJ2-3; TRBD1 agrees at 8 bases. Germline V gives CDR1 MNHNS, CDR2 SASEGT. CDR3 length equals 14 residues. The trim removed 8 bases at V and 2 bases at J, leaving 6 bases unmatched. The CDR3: CASEAGGSTDTQYF. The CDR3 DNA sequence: TGTGCCAGCGAGGCAGGGGGCTCCACAGATACGCAGTATTTT.

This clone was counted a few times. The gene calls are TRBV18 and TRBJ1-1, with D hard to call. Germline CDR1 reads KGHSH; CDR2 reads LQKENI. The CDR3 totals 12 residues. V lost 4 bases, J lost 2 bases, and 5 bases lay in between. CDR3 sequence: CASSLVNTEAFF. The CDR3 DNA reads TGTGCCAGCTCACTCGTAAACACTGAAGCTTTCTTT.

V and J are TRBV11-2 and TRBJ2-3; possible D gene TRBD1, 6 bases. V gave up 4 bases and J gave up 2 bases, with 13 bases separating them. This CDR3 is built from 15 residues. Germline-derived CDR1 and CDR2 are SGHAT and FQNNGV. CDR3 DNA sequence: TGTGCCAGCAGCTACGGGACAACAAACACAGATACGCAGTATTTT. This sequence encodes CASSYGTTNTDTQYF.

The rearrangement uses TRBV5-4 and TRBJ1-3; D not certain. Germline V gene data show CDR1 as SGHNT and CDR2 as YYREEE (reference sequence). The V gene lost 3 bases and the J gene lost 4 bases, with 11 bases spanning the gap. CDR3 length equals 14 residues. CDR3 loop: CASSSSEKGNTIYF. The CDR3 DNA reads TGTGCCAGCAGCTCCAGCGAGAAGGGAAACACCATATATTTT. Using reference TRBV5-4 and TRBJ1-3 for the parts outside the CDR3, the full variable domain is ETGVTQSPTHLIKTRGQQVTLRCSSQSGHNTVSWYQQALGQGPQFIFQYYREEENGRGNFPPRFSGLQFPNYSSELNVNALELDDSALYLCASSSSEKGNTIYFGEGSWLTVV.

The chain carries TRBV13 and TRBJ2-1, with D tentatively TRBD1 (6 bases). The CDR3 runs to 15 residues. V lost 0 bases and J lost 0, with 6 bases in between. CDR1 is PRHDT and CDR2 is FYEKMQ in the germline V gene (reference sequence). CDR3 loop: CASSLGRGSYNEQFF. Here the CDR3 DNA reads TGTGCCAGCAGCTTAGGCAGGGGCTCCTACAATGAGCAGTTCTTC.

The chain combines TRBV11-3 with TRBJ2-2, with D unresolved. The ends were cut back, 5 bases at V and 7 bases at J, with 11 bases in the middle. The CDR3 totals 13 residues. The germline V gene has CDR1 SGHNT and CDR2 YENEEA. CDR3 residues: CASSPTVGGELFF. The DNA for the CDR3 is TGTGCCAGCAGCCCCACGGTTGGCGGGGAGCTGTTTTTT.

This chain's CDR3 is CASSPRTGGGYGYTF. CDR3 bases: TGTGCCAGCAGCCCTCGGACAGGGGGGGGTTATGGCTACACCTTC. The V gene is TRBV9, the J gene TRBJ1-2; TRBD1 matches 10 bases. Germline V lookup: CDR1 SGDLS, CDR2 YYNGEE. Trimming removed 4 bases from V and 5 bases from J; junction bases left unmatched: 8. This CDR3 has 15 amino acids.

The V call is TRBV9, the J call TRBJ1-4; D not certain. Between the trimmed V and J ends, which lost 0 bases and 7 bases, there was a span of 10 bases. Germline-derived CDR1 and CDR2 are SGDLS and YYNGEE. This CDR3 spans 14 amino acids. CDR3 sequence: CASSVGPVAEKLFF. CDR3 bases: TGTGCCAGCAGCGTAGGGCCAGTTGCTGAAAAACTGTTTTTT.

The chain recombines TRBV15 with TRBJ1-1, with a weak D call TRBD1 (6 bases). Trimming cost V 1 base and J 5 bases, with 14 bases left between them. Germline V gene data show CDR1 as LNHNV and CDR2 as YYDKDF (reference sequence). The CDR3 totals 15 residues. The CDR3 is CATSRGAGVETEAFF. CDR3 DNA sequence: TGTGCCACCAGCAGAGGGGCAGGGGTAGAGACTGAAGCTTTCTTT.

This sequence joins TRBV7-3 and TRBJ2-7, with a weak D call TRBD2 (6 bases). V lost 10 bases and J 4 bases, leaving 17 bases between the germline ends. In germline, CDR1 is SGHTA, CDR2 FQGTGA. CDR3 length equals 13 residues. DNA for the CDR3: TGTGCCACCCTGGTCGGGAGCCATTACGAGCAGTACTTC. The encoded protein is CATLVGSHYEQYF.

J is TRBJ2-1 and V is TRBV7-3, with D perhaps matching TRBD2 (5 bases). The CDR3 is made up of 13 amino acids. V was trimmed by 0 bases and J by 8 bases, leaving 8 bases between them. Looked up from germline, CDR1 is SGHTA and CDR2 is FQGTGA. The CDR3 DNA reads TGTGCCAGCAGCTTAACCCCAGCGGATGAGCAGTTCTTC. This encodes CASSLTPADEQFF.

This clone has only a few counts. CDR3 in DNA: TGCGCCAGCAGTCAGAGGGGACAGGGGGACACCATATATTTT. Translated: CASSQRGQGDTIYF. V usage is TRBV5-1 and J usage is TRBJ1-3; the match to TRBD1 covers 11 bases. The CDR3 has 14 residues. Per germline, CDR1 SGHRS and CDR2 YFSETQ. The V and J ends lost 5 bases and 8 bases, in that order; junction bases with no gene match: 6.

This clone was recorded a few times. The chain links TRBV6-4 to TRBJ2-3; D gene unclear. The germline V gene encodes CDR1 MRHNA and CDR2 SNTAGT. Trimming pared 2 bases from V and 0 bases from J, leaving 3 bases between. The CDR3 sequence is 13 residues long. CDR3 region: CASSDTSTDTQYF. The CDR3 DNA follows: TGTGCCAGCAGTGACACTAGCACAGATACGCAGTATTTT.

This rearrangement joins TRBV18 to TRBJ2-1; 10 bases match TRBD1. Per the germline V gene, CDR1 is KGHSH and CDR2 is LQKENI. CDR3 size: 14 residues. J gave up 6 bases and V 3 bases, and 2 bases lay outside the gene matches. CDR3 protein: CASSPGTGVNEQFF. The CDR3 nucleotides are TGTGCCAGCTCACCCGGGACAGGGGTCAATGAGCAGTTCTTC. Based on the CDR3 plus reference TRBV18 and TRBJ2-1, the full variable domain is NAGVMQNPRHLVRRRGQEARLRCSPMKGHSHVYWYRQLPEEGLKFMVYLQKENIIDESGMPKERFSAEFPKEGPSILRIQQVVRGDSAAYFCASSPGTGVNEQFFGPGTRLTVL.

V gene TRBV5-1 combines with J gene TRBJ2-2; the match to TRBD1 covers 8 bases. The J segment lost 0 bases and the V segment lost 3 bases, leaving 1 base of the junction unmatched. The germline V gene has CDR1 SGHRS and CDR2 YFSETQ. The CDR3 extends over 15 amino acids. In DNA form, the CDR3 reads TGCGCCAGCAGCTCACAGGGGGCGAACACCGGGGAGCTGTTTTTT. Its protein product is CASSSQGANTGELFF.

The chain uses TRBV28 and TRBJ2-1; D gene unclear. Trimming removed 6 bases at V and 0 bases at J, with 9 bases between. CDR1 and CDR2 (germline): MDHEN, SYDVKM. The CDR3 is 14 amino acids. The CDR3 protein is CASRAWSSYNEQFF. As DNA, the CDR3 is TGTGCCAGCAGGGCCTGGAGCTCCTACAATGAGCAGTTCTTC.

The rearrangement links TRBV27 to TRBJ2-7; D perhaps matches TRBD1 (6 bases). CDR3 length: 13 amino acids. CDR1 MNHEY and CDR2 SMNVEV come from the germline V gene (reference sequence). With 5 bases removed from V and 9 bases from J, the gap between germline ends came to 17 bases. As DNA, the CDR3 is TGTGCCAGCAGTCCCCTACTACAGGGTGGGCAGTACTTC. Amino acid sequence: CASSPLLQGGQYF.

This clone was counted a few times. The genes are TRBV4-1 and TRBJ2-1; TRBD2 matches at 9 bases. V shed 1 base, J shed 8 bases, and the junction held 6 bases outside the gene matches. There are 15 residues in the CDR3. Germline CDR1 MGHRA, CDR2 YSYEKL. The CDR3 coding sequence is TGCGCCAGCAGCCAAGGCGGGAGGGCCTTCGATGAGCAGTTCTTC. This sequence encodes CASSQGGRAFDEQFF.